The entry below gives a single T cell receptor beta chain sequence along with its context. The antigen is undetermined. The entry originates in a study of monozygotic twins with inflammatory bowel disease. Overall study findings and caveats: Concordance status among twins (concordant versus discordant) showed no link to repertoire similarity, possibly from limited power. T cell subtypes were not distinguishable in this analysis.

Input per TCR library consisted of 3500 ng of total RNA. TCRdb reprocessed the 5' RACE reads and reports one entry per CDR3 protein, with no DNA. Here the sample table reports 190,000 or so distinct CDR3 sequences. This CDR3 is 14 amino acids long. The TCR originated in a human donor with ulcerative colitis or Crohn's disease, or a healthy co-twin of an affected twin (not recorded which). The sample was blood. The chain has TRBV12-3 or TRBV12-4 and TRBJ2-7; lacking DNA, the TRBD2 call made by TCRdb goes unchecked. The CDR3 loop is CASSPRLGPDEQYF.